The clone carrying this TCR beta chain was counted between two and nine times. This sample is drawn from a study of beta chain features in type 1 diabetes. The investigators reverse transcribed all of the isolated RNA, so they sequenced expressed TCRB transcripts. Some clones are missing from TCRdb's copy, which holds only in-frame ones; the method was immunoSEQ multiplex PCR. Of approximately 160,000 clones in the sample, roughly 9% were seen once. V shed 4 bases and J 0 bases; nucleotides not matched to a gene: 5. The CDR3 extends over 16 amino acids. J is TRBJ2-1 and V is TRBV6-7; 8 bases fit TRBD2. TRBV6-7 is reported as an ORF; its role is uncertain. The sample was central memory CD4+ T cells from blood. The TCR was taken from a woman aged 18-30 years in good health. The CDR3 DNA reads TGTGCCAGCAGTTCTAAGCGGGAGATCTCCTACAATGAGCAGTTCTTC. Its translation: CASSSKREISYNEQFF.